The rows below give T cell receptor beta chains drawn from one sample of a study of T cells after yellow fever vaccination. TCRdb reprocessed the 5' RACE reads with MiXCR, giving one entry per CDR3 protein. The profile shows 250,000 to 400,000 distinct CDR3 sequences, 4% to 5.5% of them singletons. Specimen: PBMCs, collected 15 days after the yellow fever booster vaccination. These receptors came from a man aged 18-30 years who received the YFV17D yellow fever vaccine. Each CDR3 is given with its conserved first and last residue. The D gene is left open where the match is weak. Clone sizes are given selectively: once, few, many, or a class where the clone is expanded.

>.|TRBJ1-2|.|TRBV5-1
CASSLAESAVLYGYTF
TGCGCCAGCAGCTTGGCCGAATCGGCAGTCCTCTATGGCTACACCTTC
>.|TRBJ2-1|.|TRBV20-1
CSAGGRPGLQFF
TGCAGTGCTGGTGGACGACCTGGGTTGCAGTTCTTC
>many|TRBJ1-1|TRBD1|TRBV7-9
CASSPRTGLNTEAFF
TGTGCCAGCAGCCCCCGGACAGGGCTGAACACTGAAGCTTTCTTT
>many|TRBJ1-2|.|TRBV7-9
CASSLSSYGYTF
TGTGCCAGCAGCTTGTCCAGCTATGGCTACACCTTC
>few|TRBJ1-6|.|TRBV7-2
CASSFAGGEVVSPLHF
TGTGCCAGCAGCTTCGCGGGGGGTGAGGTAGTTTCACCCCTCCACTTT
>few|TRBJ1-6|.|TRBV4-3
CASSPAFWTEQNSPLHF
TGCGCCAGCAGCCCCGCGTTCTGGACAGAACAAAATTCACCCCTCCACTTT
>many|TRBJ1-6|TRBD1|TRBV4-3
CASSREQGKQNNSPLHF
TGCGCCAGCAGCCGGGAACAGGGGAAGCAGAATAATTCACCCCTCCACTTT
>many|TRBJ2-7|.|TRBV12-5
CASADPSGRLYEQYF
TGTGCTAGTGCCGACCCATCCGGGAGACTCTACGAGCAGTACTTC
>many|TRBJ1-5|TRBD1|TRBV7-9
CASSPQQGGPQPQHF
TGTGCCAGCAGCCCCCAACAGGGGGGCCCTCAGCCCCAGCATTTT
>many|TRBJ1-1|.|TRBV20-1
CSASDNTLRWDTEAFF
TGCAGTGCTAGTGATAACACTCTCCGCTGGGACACTGAAGCTTTCTTT
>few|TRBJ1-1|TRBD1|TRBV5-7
CASSLGQGAPTEAFF
TGTGCCAGCAGCTTGGGACAGGGGGCGCCCACTGAAGCTTTCTTT
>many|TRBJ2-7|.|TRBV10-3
CAIGGSPSYEQYF
TGTGCCATTGGAGGCTCTCCCTCCTACGAGCAGTACTTC
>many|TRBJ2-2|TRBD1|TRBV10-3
CAIRPGQGTGELFF
TGTGCCATCAGACCGGGACAGGGTACCGGGGAGCTGTTTTTT
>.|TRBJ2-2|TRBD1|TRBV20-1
CSASQPTGTNTGELFF
TGCAGTGCTAGCCAGCCGACAGGGACCAACACCGGGGAGCTGTTTTTT